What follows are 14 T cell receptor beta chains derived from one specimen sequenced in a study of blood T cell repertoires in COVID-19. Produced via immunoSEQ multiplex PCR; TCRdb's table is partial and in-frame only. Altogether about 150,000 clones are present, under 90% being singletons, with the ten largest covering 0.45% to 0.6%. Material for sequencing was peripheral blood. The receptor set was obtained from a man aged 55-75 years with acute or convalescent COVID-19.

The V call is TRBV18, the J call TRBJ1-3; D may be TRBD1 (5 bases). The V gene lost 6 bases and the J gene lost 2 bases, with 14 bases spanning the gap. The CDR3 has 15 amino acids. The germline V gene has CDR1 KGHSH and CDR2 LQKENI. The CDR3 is CASSQGVEAGNTIYF. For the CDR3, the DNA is TGTGCCAGCTCGCAGGGTGTTGAGGCTGGAAACACCATATATTTT. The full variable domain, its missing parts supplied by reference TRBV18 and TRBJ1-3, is NAGVMQNPRHLVRRRGQEARLRCSPMKGHSHVYWYRQLPEEGLKFMVYLQKENIIDESGMPKERFSAEFPKEGPSILRIQQVVRGDSAAYFCASSQGVEAGNTIYFGEGSWLTVV.

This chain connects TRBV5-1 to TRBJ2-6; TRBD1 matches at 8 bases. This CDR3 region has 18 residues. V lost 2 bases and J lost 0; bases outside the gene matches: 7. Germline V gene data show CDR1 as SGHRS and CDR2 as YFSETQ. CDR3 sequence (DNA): TGCGCCAGCAGCTTCGGACAGGGCAAAAGCTCTGGGGCCAACGTCCTGACTTTC. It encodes CASSFGQGKSSGANVLTF.

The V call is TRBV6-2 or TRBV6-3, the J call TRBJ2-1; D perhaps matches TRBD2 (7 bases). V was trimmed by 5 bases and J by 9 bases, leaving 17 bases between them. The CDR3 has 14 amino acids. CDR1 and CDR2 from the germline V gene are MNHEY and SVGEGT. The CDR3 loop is CASSEGGAKGEQFF. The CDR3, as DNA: TGTGCCAGCAGTGAGGGGGGGGCCAAGGGTGAGCAGTTCTTC.

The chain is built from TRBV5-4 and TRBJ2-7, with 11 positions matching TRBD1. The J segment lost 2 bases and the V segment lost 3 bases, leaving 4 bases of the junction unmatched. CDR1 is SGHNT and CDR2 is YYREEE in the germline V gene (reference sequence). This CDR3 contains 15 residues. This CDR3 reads CASSSGQGGTYEQYF. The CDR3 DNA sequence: TGTGCCAGCAGCTCGGGACAGGGGGGAACCTACGAGCAGTACTTC. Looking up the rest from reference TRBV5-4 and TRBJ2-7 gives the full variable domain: ETGVTQSPTHLIKTRGQQVTLRCSSQSGHNTVSWYQQALGQGPQFIFQYYREEENGRGNFPPRFSGLQFPNYSSELNVNALELDDSALYLCASSSGQGGTYEQYFGPGTRLTVT.

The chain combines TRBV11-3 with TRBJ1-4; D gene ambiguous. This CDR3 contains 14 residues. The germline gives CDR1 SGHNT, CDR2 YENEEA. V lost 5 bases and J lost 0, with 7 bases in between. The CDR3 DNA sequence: TGTGCCAGCAGCGTGAGGGCAACTAATGAAAAACTGTTTTTT. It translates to CASSVRATNEKLFF.

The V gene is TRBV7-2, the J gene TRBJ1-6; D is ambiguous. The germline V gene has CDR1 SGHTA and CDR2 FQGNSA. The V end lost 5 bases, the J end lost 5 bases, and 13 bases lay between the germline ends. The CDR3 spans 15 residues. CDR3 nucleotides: TGTGCCAGCAGCCAAAGGCGCGGAGATAATTCACCCCTCCACTTT. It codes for CASSQRRGDNSPLHF.

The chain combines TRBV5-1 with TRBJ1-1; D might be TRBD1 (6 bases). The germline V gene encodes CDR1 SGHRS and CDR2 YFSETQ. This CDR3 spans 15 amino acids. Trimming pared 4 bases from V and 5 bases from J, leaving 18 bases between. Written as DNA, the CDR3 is TGCGCCAGCAGCCTAGGGACATACCCATTGACTGAAGCTTTCTTT. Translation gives CASSLGTYPLTEAFF.

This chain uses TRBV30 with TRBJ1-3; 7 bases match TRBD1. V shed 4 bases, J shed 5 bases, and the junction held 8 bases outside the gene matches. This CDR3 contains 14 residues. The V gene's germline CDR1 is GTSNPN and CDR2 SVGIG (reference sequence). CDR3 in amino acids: CAWNRQGRRNTIYF. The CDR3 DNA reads TGTGCCTGGAACCGACAGGGTCGGAGAAACACCATATATTTT.

DNA for the CDR3: TGTGCCAGCAGTTCCCCCGGGGGGCCTTACAATGAGCAGTTCTTC. This codes for CASSSPGGPYNEQFF. V is TRBV6-5 and J is TRBJ2-1; tentative D call: TRBD2 (7 bases). The V gene lost 4 bases and the J gene lost 4 bases, with 14 bases spanning the gap. The germline V gene has CDR1 MNHEY and CDR2 SVGAGI. CDR3 length equals 15 residues.

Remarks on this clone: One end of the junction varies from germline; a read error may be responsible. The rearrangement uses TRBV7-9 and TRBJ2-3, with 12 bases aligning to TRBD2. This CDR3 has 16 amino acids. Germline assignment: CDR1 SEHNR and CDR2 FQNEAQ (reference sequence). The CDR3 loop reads CASSLAPLAGGDTQYF. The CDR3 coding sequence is TGTGCCAGCAGCCTAGCCCCACTAGCGGGGGGAGATACGCAGTATTTT.

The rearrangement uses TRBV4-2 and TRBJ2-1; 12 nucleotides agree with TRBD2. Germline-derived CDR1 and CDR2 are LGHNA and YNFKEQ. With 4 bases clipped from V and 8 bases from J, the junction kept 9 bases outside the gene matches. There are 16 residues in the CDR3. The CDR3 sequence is CASSPALAGGVDEQFF. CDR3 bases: TGTGCCAGCAGCCCTGCTCTAGCGGGGGGGGTCGATGAGCAGTTCTTC.

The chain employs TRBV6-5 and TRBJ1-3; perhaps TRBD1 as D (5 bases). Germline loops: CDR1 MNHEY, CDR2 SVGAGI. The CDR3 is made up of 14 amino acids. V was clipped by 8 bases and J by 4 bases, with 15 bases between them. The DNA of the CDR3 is TGTGCCAGCCAAACTCGGGGGAGCGGAAACACCATATATTTT. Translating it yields CASQTRGSGNTIYF.

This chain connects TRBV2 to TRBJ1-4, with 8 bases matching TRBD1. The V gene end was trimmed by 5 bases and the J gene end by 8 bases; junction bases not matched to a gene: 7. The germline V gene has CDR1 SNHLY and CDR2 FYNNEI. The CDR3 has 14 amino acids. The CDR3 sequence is CASSYRGFEEKLFF. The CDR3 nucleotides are TGTGCCAGCAGTTACAGGGGGTTTGAGGAAAAACTGTTTTTT.

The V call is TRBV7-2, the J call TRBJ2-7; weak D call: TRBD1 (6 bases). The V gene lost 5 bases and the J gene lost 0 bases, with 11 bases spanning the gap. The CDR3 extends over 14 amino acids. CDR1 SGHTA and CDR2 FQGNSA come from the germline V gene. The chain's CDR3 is CASSPVQGSYEQYF. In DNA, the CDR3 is TGTGCCAGCAGCCCCGTACAGGGCTCCTACGAGCAGTACTTC.